This TCR beta chain is drawn from a study of T-cell reconstitution after alpha-beta-depleted transplantation in children. The TCRbeta library incorporated unique molecular identifiers. MiXCR, run by TCRdb on the PCR reads, gives a single entry per CDR3 protein. The table shows roughly 500,000 distinct CDR3 sequences, with roughly an eighth occurring only once. Germline values: CDR1 KGHDR, CDR2 SFDVKD. The CDR3 has 18 residues. V lost 4 bases, J lost 0 bases, and 15 bases lay in between. The receptor comes from a human donor who donated a stem cell graft to a child with combined immunodeficiency. This chain uses TRBV24-1 with TRBJ2-6; D possibly corresponds to TRBD1 (6 bases). This specimen consisted of PBMCs from the stem cell graft donor, obtained from the stem cell graft. The CDR3 coding sequence is TGTGCCACCAGTGACCCGACAGGAAGATTCTCTGGGGCCAACGTCCTGACTTTC. Translating gives CATSDPTGRFSGANVLTF.